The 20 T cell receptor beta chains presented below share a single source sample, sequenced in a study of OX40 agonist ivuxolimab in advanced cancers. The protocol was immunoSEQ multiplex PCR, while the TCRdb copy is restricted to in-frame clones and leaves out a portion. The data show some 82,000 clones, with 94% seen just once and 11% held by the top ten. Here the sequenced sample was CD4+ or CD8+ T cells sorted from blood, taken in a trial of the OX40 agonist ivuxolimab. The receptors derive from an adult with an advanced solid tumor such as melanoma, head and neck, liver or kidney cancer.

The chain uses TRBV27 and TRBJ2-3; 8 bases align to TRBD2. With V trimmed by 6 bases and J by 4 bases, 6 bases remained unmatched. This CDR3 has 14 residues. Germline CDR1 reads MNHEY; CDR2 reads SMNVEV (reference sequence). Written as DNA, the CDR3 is TGTGCCAGCAGAAGCGGGAGTTCCGCAGATACGCAGTATTTT. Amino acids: CASRSGSSADTQYF.

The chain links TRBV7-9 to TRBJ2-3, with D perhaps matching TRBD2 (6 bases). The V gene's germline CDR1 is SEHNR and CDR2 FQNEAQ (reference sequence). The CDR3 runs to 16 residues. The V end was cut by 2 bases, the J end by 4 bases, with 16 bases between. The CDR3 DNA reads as TGTGCCAGCAGCTTACGTTGGGGGTCGGGAGCAGATACGCAGTATTTT. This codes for CASSLRWGSGADTQYF.

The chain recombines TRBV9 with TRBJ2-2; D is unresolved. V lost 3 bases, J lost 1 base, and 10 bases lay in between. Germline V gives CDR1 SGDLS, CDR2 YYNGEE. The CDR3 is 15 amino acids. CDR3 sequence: CASSDGQVNTGELFF. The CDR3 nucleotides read TGTGCCAGCAGCGACGGGCAGGTGAACACCGGGGAGCTGTTTTTT.

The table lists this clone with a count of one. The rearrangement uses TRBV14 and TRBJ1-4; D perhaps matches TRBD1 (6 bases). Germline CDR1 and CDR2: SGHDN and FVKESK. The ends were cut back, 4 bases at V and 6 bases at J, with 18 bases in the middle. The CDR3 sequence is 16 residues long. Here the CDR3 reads CASSPRPDSPYEKLFF. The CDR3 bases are TGTGCCAGCAGCCCTCGTCCGGACAGCCCCTATGAAAAACTGTTTTTT.

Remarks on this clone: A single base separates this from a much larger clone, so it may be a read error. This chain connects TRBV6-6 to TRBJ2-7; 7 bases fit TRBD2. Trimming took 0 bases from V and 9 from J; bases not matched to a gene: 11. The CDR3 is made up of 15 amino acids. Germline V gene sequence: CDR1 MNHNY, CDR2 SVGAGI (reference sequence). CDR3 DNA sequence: TGTGCCAGCAGTTACTCGAAGGGACCTTCGGGGGGGCAGTACTTC. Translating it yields CASSYSKGPSGGQYF.

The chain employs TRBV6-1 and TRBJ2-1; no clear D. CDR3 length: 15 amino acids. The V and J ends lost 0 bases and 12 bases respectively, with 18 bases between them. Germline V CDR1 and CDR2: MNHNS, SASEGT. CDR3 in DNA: TGTGCCAGCAGTGAAGCAGGGTACCCCCTGGCCATGCAGTTCTTC. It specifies CASSEAGYPLAMQFF.

The CDR3 loop reads CASSTRTGNYGYTF. As DNA, the CDR3 is TGTGCCAGCAGTACGCGGACAGGCAACTATGGCTACACCTTC. V gene TRBV25-1 combines with J gene TRBJ1-2, with 7 bases identical to TRBD1. Germline V CDR1 and CDR2: MGHDK, SYGVNS. V lost 5 bases and J lost 2; bases outside the gene matches: 5. The CDR3 contains 14 residues.

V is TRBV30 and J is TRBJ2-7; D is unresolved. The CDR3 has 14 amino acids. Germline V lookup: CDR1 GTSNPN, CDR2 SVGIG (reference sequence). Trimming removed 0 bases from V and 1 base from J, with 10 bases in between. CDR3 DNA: TGTGCCTGGAGTGTAGGCGGAAAGTCCTACGAGCAGTACTTC. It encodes CAWSVGGKSYEQYF.

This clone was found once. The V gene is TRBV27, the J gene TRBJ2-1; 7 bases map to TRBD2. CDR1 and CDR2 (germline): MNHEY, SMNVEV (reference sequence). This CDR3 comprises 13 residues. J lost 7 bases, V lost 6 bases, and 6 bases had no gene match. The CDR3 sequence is CASSTGGRNEQFF. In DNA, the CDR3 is TGTGCCAGCAGCACGGGGGGTCGGAATGAGCAGTTCTTC.

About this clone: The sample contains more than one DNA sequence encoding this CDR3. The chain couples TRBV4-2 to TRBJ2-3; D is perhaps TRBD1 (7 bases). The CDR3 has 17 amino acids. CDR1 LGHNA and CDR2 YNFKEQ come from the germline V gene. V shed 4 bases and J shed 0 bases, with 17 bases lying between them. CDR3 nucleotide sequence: TGTGCCAGCAGCCCGGGTCCAGGGGGGTCTAGCACAGATACGCAGTATTTT. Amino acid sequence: CASSPGPGGSSTDTQYF.

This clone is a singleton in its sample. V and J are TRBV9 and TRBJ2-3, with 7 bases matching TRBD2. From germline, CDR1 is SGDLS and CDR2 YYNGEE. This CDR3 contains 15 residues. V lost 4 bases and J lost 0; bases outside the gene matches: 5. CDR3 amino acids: CASSILAISTDTQYF. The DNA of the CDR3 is TGTGCCAGCAGCATACTAGCGATAAGCACAGATACGCAGTATTTT.

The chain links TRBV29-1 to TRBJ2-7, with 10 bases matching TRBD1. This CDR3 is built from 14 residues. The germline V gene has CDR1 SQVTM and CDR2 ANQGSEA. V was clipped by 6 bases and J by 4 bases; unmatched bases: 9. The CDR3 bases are TGCAGCGTCAAAATCCGGGACAGGGGATACGAGCAGTACTTC. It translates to CSVKIRDRGYEQYF.

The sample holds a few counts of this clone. The CDR3 DNA reads as TGTGCCAGCAGTTCCGGACTAGCGGGTGTATACAATGAGCAGTTCTTC. Translating gives CASSSGLAGVYNEQFF. V usage is TRBV27 and J usage is TRBJ2-1, with 11 bases matching TRBD2. Germline V lookup: CDR1 MNHEY, CDR2 SMNVEV (reference sequence). CDR3 size: 16 residues. The ends lost 4 bases at V and 4 bases at J; junction bases unmatched: 6.

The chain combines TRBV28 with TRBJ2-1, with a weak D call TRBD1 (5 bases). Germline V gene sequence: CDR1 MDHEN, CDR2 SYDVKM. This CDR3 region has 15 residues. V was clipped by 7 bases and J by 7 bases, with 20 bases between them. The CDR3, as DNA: TGTGCCAGCACCCTCCAGGCCAGGGTTTATAATGAGCAGTTCTTC. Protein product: CASTLQARVYNEQFF.

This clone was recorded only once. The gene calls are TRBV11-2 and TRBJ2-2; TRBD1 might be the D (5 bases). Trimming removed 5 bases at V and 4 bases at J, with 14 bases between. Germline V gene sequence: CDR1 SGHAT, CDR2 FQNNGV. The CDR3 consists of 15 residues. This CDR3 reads CASSQDMGFTGELFF. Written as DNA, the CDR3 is TGTGCCAGCAGCCAGGACATGGGGTTCACCGGGGAGCTGTTTTTT.

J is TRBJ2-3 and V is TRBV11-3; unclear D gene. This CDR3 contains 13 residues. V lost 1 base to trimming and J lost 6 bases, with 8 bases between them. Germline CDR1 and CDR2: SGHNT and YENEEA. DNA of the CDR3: TGTGCCAGCAGCTTAGGACTGGGGGATACGCAGTATTTT. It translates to CASSLGLGDTQYF. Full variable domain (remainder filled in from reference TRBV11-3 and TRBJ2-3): EAGVVQSPRYKIIEKKQPVAFWCNPISGHNTLYWYLQNLGQGPELLIRYENEEAVDDSQLPKDRFSAERLKGVDSTLKIQPAELGDSAVYLCASSLGLGDTQYFGPGTRLTVL.

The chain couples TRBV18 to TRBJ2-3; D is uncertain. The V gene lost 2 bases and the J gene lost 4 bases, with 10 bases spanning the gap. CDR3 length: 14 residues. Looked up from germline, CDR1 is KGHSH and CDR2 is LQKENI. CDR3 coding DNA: TGTGCCAGCTCACCAGGCGACCTTGCAGATACGCAGTATTTT. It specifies CASSPGDLADTQYF. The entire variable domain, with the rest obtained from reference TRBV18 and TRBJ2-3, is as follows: NAGVMQNPRHLVRRRGQEARLRCSPMKGHSHVYWYRQLPEEGLKFMVYLQKENIIDESGMPKERFSAEFPKEGPSILRIQQVVRGDSAAYFCASSPGDLADTQYFGPGTRLTVL.

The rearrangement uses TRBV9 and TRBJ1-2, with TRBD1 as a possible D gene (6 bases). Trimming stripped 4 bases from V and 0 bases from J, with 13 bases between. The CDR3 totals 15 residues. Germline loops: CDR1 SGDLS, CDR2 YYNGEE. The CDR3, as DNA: TGTGCCAGCAGCCCTACAGGGTCAGCTAACTATGGCTACACCTTC. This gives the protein CASSPTGSANYGYTF.

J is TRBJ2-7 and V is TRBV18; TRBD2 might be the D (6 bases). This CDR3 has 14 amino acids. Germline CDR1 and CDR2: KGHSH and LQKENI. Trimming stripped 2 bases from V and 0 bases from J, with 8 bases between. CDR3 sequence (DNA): TGTGCCAGCTCACCAGAGCGGGCCTCCTACGAGCAGTACTTC. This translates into CASSPERASYEQYF.

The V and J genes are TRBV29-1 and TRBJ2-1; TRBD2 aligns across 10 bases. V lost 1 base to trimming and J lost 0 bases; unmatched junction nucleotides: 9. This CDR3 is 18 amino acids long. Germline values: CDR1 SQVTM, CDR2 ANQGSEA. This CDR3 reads CSVEGASSGRSSYNEQFF. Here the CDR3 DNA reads TGCAGCGTTGAAGGGGCCTCTAGCGGGAGAAGCTCCTACAATGAGCAGTTCTTC.